This T cell receptor (beta chain) was documented in a study of blood T cells in healthy people across ages. Study observations and caveats: Comparison with aged donors showed that long-lived donors had more naive CD4+ cells and higher diversity. The diversity estimates, figures obtained from one million T cells, were considered underestimates. Significant beta diversity loss was already apparent by age approximately 40, declining roughly linearly.

Each donor's blood draw was roughly 9.5 milliliters of peripheral blood. There are many counts of this clonotype. No antigen is known for it. Sample-barcoded 5' priming and a J-beta primer mix drove a second PCR of roughly 6 to 12 cycles. TCRdb called the 5' RACE reads again in MiXCR, with one record for every CDR3 protein. This table has about 640,000 distinct CDR3 sequences, about 30% appearing once. The sequenced material came from blood. The sequence derives from a woman over 75 in good health.

The CDR3 DNA reads TGTGCCAGCAGTCGACCGGGACAGCCTTACGAGCAGTACTTC. Protein product: CASSRPGQPYEQYF. This chain links TRBV6-2 or TRBV6-3 with TRBJ2-7, with 7 bases fitting TRBD1. There are 14 residues in the CDR3. V lost 5 bases, J lost 4 bases, and 8 bases stayed unmatched. Per the germline V gene, CDR1 is MNHEY and CDR2 is SVGEGT.